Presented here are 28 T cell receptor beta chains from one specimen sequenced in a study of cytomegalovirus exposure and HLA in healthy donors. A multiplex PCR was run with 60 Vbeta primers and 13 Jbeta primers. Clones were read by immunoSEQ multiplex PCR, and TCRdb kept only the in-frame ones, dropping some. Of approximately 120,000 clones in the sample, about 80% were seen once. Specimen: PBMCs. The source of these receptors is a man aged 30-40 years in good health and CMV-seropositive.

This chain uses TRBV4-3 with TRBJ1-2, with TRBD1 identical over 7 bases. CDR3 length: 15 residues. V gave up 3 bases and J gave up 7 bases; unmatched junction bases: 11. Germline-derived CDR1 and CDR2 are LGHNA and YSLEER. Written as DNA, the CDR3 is TGCGCCAGCAGCCATAAGACAGGGTCGGGGGCTGGCTACACCTTC. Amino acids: CASSHKTGSGAGYTF.

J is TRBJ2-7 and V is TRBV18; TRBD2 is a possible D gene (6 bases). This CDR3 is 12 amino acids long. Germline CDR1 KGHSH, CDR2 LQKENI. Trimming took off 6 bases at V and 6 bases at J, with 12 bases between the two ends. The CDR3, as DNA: TGTGCCAGCTCCCCTGCGGGGCTCGAGCAGTACTTC. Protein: CASSPAGLEQYF.

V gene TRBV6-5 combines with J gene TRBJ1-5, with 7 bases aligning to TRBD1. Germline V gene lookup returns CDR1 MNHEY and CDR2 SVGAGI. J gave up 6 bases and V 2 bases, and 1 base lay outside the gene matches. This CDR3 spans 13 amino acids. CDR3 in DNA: TGTGCCAGCAGTTACAGGGACAGTCAGCCCCAGCATTTT. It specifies CASSYRDSQPQHF.

The CDR3 sequence: CSVGGQGRGEQYF. CDR3 DNA sequence: TGCAGCGTTGGGGGGCAGGGGCGTGGGGAGCAGTACTTC. The chain recombines TRBV29-1 with TRBJ2-7; TRBD1 might be the D (6 bases). V was pared by 4 bases and J by 7 bases, with 17 bases between. CDR3 length: 13 residues. CDR1 is SQVTM and CDR2 is ANQGSEA in the germline V gene.

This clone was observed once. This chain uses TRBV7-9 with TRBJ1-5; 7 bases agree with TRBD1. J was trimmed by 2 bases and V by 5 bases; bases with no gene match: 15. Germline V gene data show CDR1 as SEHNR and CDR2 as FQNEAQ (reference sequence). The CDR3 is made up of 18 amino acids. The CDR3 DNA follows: TGTGCCAGCAGCCTAGGATACACAGGGGCCGGGGGCAATCAGCCCCAGCATTTT. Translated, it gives CASSLGYTGAGGNQPQHF.

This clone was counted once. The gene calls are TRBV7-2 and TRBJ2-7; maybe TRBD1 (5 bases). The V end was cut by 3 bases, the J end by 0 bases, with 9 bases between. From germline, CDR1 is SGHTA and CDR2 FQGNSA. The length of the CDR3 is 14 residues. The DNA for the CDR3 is TGTGCCAGCAGCTTCTGGGGCTCCTCCTACGAGCAGTACTTC. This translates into CASSFWGSSYEQYF.

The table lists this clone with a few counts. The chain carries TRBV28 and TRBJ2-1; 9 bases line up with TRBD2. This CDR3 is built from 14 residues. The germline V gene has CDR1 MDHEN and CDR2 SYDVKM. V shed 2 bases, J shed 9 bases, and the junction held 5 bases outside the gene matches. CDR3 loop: CASSLVAGVSEQFF. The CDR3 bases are TGTGCCAGCAGTTTAGTAGCGGGAGTCAGTGAGCAGTTCTTC.

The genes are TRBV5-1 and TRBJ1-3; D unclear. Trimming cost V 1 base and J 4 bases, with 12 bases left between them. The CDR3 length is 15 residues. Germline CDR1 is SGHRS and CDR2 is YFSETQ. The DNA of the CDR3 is TGCGCCAGCAGCTTGAATACTGTATCAGGAAACACCATATATTTT. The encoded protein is CASSLNTVSGNTIYF.

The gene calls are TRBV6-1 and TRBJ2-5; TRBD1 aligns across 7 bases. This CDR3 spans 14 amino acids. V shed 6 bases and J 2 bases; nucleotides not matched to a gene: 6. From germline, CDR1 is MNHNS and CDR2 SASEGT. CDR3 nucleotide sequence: TGTGCCAGCAGAAGCCGACAGGGTCAAGAGACCCAGTACTTC. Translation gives CASRSRQGQETQYF.

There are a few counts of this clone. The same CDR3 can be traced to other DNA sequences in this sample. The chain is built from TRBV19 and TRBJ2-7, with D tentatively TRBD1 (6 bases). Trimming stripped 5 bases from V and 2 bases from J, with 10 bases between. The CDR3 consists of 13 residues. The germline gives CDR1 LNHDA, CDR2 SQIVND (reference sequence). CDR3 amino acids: CASSPTGTYEQYF. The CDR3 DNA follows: TGTGCCAGTAGTCCGACAGGTACCTACGAGCAGTACTTC.

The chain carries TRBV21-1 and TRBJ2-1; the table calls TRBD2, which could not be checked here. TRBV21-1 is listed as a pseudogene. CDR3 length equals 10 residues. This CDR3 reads CASISPSRFF. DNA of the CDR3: TGTGCCAGCATTTCTCCGAGCCGGTTCTTC.

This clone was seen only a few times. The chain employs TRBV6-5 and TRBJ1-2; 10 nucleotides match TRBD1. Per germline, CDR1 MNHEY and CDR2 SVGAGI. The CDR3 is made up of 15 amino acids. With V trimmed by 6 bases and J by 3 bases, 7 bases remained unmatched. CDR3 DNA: TGTGCCAGCAGCCCTGCCGGGACAGGGGACTATGGCTACACCTTC. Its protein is CASSPAGTGDYGYTF.

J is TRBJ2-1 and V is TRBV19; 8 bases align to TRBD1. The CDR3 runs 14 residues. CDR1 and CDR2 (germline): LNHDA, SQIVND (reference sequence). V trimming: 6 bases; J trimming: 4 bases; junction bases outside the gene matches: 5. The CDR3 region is CASSRTGIYNEQFF. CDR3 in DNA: TGTGCCAGTAGCCGGACAGGGATTTACAATGAGCAGTTCTTC.

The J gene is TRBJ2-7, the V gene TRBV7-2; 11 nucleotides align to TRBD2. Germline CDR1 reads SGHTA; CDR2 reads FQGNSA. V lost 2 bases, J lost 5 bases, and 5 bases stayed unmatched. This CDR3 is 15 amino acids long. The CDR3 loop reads CASSLSSGRAHEQYF. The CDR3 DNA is TGTGCCAGCAGCTTAAGTAGCGGGAGGGCCCACGAGCAGTACTTC.

CDR3 bases: TGTGCCAGCAGTTTAACAGGGGACACTGAAGCTTTCTTT. Translating it yields CASSLTGDTEAFF. V and J are TRBV27 and TRBJ1-1, with 7 bases aligning to TRBD1. Germline CDR1 and CDR2: MNHEY and SMNVEV (reference sequence). The CDR3 has 13 amino acids. Trimming removed 2 bases from V and 3 bases from J; junction bases left unmatched: 0.

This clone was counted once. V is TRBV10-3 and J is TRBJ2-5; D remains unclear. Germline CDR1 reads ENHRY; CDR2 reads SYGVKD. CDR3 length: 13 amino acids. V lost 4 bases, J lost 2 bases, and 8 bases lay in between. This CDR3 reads CAISVAVQETQYF. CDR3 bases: TGTGCCATCAGTGTGGCGGTACAAGAGACCCAGTACTTC.

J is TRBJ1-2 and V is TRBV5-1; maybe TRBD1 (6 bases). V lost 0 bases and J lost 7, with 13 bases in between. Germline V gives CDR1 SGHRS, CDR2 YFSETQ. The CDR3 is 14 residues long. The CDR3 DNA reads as TGCGCCAGCAGCTTGGGCCAGGGGAATGGTGGCTACACCTTC. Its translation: CASSLGQGNGGYTF. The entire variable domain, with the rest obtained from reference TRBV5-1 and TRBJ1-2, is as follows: KAGVTQTPRYLIKTRGQQVTLSCSPISGHRSVSWYQQTPGQGLQFLFEYFSETQRNKGNFPGRFSGRQFSNSRSEMNVSTLELGDSALYLCASSLGQGNGGYTFGSGTRLTVV.

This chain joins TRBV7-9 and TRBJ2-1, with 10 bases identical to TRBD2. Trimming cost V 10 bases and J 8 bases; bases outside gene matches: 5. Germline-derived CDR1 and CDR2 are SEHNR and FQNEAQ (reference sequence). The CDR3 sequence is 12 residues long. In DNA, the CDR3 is TGTGCCACCGGACTAGCGGTACATGAGCAGTTCTTC. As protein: CATGLAVHEQFF.

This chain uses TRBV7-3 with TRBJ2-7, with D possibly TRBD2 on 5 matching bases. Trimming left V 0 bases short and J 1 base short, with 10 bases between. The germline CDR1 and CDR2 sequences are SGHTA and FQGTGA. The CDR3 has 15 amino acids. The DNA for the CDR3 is TGTGCCAGCAGCTTAACGAGGGCCGGTTCCTACGAGCAGTACTTC. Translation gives CASSLTRAGSYEQYF. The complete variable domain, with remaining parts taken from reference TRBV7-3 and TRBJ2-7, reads GAGVSQTPSNKVTEKGKYVELRCDPISGHTALYWYRQSLGQGPEFLIYFQGTGAADDSGLPNDRFFAVRPEGSVSTLKIQRTERGDSAVYLCASSLTRAGSYEQYFGPGTRLTVT.

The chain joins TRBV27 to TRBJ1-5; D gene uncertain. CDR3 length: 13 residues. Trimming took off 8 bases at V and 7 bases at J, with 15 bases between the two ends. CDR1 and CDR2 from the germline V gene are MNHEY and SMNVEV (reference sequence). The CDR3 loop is CASGRGMWQPQHF. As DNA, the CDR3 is TGTGCCAGCGGACGGGGAATGTGGCAGCCCCAGCATTTT.

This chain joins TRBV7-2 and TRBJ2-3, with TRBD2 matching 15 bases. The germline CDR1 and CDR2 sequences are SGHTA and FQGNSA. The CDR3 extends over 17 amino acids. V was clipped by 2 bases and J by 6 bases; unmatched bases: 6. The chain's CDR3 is CASSLRWTSGRADTQYF. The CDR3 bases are TGTGCCAGCAGCTTAAGATGGACTAGCGGGAGGGCGGATACGCAGTATTTT.

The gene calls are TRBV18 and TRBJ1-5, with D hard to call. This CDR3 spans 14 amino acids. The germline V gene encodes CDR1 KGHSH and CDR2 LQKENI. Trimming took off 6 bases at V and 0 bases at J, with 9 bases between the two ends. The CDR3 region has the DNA TGTGCCAGCTCGGAGGGAAATAGCAATCAGCCCCAGCATTTT. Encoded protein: CASSEGNSNQPQHF.

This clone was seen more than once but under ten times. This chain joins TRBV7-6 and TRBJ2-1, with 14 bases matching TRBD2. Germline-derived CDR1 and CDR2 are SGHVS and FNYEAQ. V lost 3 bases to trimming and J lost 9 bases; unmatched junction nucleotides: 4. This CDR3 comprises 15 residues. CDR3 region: CASSLGLAGDGEQFF. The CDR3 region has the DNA TGTGCCAGCAGCTTGGGACTAGCGGGAGATGGTGAGCAGTTCTTC.

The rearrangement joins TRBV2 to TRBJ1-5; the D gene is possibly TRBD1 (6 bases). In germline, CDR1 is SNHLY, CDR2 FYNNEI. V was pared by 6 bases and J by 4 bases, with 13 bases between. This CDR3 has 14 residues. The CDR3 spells CASSSGTKNQPQHF. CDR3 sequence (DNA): TGTGCCAGCAGCTCCGGGACAAAGAATCAGCCCCAGCATTTT.

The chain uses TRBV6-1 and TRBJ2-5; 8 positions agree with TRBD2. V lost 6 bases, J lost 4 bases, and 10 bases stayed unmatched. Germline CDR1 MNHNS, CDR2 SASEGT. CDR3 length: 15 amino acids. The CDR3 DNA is TGTGCCAGCAGAGGGACTAGTCTCGGATCAGAGACCCAGTACTTC. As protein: CASRGTSLGSETQYF.

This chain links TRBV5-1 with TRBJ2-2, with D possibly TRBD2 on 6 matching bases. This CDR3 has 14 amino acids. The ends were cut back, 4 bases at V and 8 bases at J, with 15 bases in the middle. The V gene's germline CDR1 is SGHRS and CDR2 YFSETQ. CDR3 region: CASSIREPGGELFF. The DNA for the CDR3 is TGCGCCAGCAGCATACGGGAGCCCGGAGGGGAGCTGTTTTTT.

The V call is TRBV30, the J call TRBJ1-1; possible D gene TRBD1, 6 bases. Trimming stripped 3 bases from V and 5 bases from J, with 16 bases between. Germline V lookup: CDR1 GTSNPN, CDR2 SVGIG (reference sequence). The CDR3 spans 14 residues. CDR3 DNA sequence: TGTGCCTGGAGGGGAGACAGGTATACGACTGAAGCTTTCTTT. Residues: CAWRGDRYTTEAFF.

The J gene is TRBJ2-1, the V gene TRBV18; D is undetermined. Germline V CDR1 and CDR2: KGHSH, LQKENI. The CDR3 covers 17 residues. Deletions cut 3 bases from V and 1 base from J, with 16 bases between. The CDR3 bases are TGTGCCAGCTCACCCCGTGACCAGCGTAGATCCTACAATGAGCAGTTCTTC. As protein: CASSPRDQRRSYNEQFF. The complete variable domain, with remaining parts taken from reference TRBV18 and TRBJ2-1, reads NAGVMQNPRHLVRRRGQEARLRCSPMKGHSHVYWYRQLPEEGLKFMVYLQKENIIDESGMPKERFSAEFPKEGPSILRIQQVVRGDSAAYFCASSPRDQRRSYNEQFFGPGTRLTVL.